One sample yielded the 32 T cell receptor beta chains listed below, sequenced in a study of control samples from healthy donors and cancer patients. The data were produced by immunoSEQ multiplex PCR, yet TCRdb's version contains in-frame clones alone and is incomplete. Of about 140,000 clones listed, under 95% were seen once; the top ten hold around 13%. Sequencing was done on a sample of blood. These receptors came from a middle-aged man in good health.

This clone showed up just once. The CDR3 DNA follows: TGTGCCAGCAGTGAAGGGGGACAGCCCAATCAGCCCCAGCATTTT. Translation: CASSEGGQPNQPQHF. The chain joins TRBV2 to TRBJ1-5; 7 bases agree with TRBD1. The CDR3 spans 15 residues. V dropped 1 base and J dropped 3; count of bases not matched to a gene: 3. The germline gives CDR1 SNHLY, CDR2 FYNNEI.

The chain carries TRBV4-1 and TRBJ1-6; TRBD1 is a possible D gene (6 bases). The CDR3 consists of 16 residues. Trimming left V 4 bases short and J 4 bases short, with 14 bases between. The germline V gene encodes CDR1 MGHRA and CDR2 YSYEKL. The CDR3 loop is CASSPGAGDYNSPLHF. DNA for the CDR3: TGCGCCAGCAGCCCGGGCGCAGGGGATTATAATTCACCCCTCCACTTT.

The chain employs TRBV7-3 and TRBJ1-1; the D is unclear. Germline V gives CDR1 SGHTA, CDR2 FQGTGA. V was cut by 0 bases and J by 4 bases, with 9 bases left in between. The CDR3 is 14 amino acids. The DNA for the CDR3 is TGTGCCAGCAGCTTAACAGTTTGGGGCACTGAAGCTTTCTTT. It is translated as CASSLTVWGTEAFF.

The chain couples TRBV28 to TRBJ1-4, with TRBD1 matching over 8 bases. The germline V gene encodes CDR1 MDHEN and CDR2 SYDVKM. The length of the CDR3 is 14 residues. Losses at the gene ends were 6 bases for V and 8 bases for J; bases not matched to a gene: 8. Here the CDR3 reads CASSPDRGGEKLFF. The CDR3 nucleotides read TGTGCCAGCAGCCCAGACAGGGGAGGCGAAAAACTGTTTTTT.

The V call is TRBV5-1, the J call TRBJ1-5; tentative D call: TRBD1 (6 bases). The CDR3 has 15 residues. The ends were cut back, 2 bases at V and 5 bases at J, with 14 bases in the middle. Per the germline V gene, CDR1 is SGHRS and CDR2 is YFSETQ. The chain's CDR3 is CASSFISGVDQPQHF. In nucleotides, the CDR3 is TGCGCCAGCAGCTTTATATCAGGGGTTGATCAGCCCCAGCATTTT.

The chain uses TRBV5-4 and TRBJ2-1; D may be TRBD1 (5 bases). There are 14 residues in the CDR3. Germline lookup yields CDR1 SGHNT and CDR2 YYREEE (reference sequence). The V gene lost 4 bases and the J gene lost 6 bases, with 14 bases spanning the gap. Here the CDR3 DNA reads TGTGCCAGCAGCCGACCTCGGACAACCAATGAGCAGTTCTTC. Translated, it gives CASSRPRTTNEQFF.

The gene calls are TRBV3-1 (or the pseudogene TRBV3-2) and TRBJ1-3; D is undetermined. V shed 6 bases and J shed 0 bases, with 18 bases lying between them. CDR1 is LGHDT and CDR2 is YNNKEL in the germline V gene (reference sequence). There are 17 residues in the CDR3. The CDR3 is CASRGRNQIHSGNTIYF. CDR3 coding DNA: TGTGCCAGCAGAGGACGGAATCAAATTCACTCTGGAAACACCATATATTTT.

The chain couples TRBV5-4 to TRBJ1-6; possibly TRBD1 for D (6 bases). V dropped 0 bases and J dropped 5 bases, with 21 bases sitting between them. The CDR3 is made up of 19 amino acids. Germline-derived CDR1 and CDR2 are SGHNT and YYREEE (reference sequence). Written as DNA, the CDR3 is TGTGCCAGCAGCTTGGGATCTGGACGGGGGGCGTCGAATAATTCACCCCTCCACTTT. It is translated as CASSLGSGRGASNNSPLHF. The complete variable domain, with remaining parts taken from reference TRBV5-4 and TRBJ1-6, reads ETGVTQSPTHLIKTRGQQVTLRCSSQSGHNTVSWYQQALGQGPQFIFQYYREEENGRGNFPPRFSGLQFPNYSSELNVNALELDDSALYLCASSLGSGRGASNNSPLHFGNGTRLTVT.

V and J are TRBV5-1 and TRBJ2-2, with a tentative D call TRBD2 (5 bases). V dropped 5 bases and J dropped 2 bases, with 16 bases sitting between them. The CDR3 loop spans 16 amino acids. In germline, CDR1 is SGHRS, CDR2 YFSETQ. CDR3: CASSFASGVNTGELFF. Written as DNA, the CDR3 is TGCGCCAGCAGTTTTGCAAGCGGAGTTAACACCGGGGAGCTGTTTTTT.

The V gene is TRBV2, the J gene TRBJ2-7, with D maybe TRBD2 (5 bases). V was shortened by 10 bases and J by 5 bases, with 12 bases between the two germline ends. The germline gives CDR1 SNHLY, CDR2 FYNNEI. The CDR3 loop spans 11 amino acids. The CDR3 here is CATLVGDEQYF. CDR3 DNA: TGTGCCACCCTGGTGGGAGACGAGCAGTACTTC.

The chain combines TRBV11-3 with TRBJ2-3; weak D call: TRBD1 (7 bases). This CDR3 contains 16 residues. Deletions cut 5 bases from V and 1 base from J, with 16 bases between. The germline gives CDR1 SGHNT, CDR2 YENEEA. The CDR3 reads CASSQGGRRGTDTQYF. As DNA, the CDR3 is TGTGCCAGCAGCCAGGGGGGCCGGAGGGGCACAGATACGCAGTATTTT.

J is TRBJ1-2 and V is TRBV5-6; D perhaps matches TRBD1 (6 bases). Germline assignment: CDR1 SGHDT and CDR2 YYEEEE. Between the trimmed V and J ends, which lost 5 bases and 4 bases, there was a span of 12 bases. CDR3 size: 13 residues. The CDR3 DNA reads TGTGCCAGCAGACCAACAGGGCTCTATGGCTACACCTTC. It yields the protein CASRPTGLYGYTF.

The V and J genes are TRBV5-5 and TRBJ2-7; the match to TRBD1 covers 7 bases. This CDR3 comprises 14 residues. Trimming cost V 2 bases and J 0 bases; bases outside gene matches: 2. Germline loops: CDR1 SGHKS, CDR2 YYEKEE (reference sequence). CDR3 bases: TGTGCCAGCAGCTTCCGACAGGGCTCCTACGAGCAGTACTTC. Translation: CASSFRQGSYEQYF.

V and J are TRBV4-3 and TRBJ1-5; 10 bases are shared with TRBD1. This CDR3 contains 16 residues. The V and J ends lost 0 bases and 3 bases, in that order; junction bases with no gene match: 2. Germline loops: CDR1 LGHNA, CDR2 YSLEER. CDR3 DNA: TGCGCCAGCAGCCAAGATGGGACAGGGGACAATCAGCCCCAGCATTTT. Translating gives CASSQDGTGDNQPQHF.

The chain carries TRBV27 and TRBJ1-1; no definite D call. This CDR3 contains 15 residues. V was cut by 3 bases and J by 1 base, with 12 bases left in between. Germline V gives CDR1 MNHEY, CDR2 SMNVEV (reference sequence). CDR3: CASSFYPTKNTEAFF. The DNA of the CDR3 is TGTGCCAGCAGTTTTTACCCTACAAAGAACACTGAAGCTTTCTTT.

The CDR3 spells CASSPSPGGEGNEQFF. CDR3 DNA: TGTGCCAGCAGCCCATCCCCAGGGGGGGAAGGCAATGAGCAGTTCTTC. J is TRBJ2-1 and V is TRBV9; the D gene could be TRBD1 or TRBD2 (7 bases each). Germline V gene data show CDR1 as SGDLS and CDR2 as YYNGEE. This CDR3 contains 16 residues. The V gene lost 4 bases and the J gene lost 6 bases, with 20 bases spanning the gap.

The rearrangement uses TRBV6-5 and TRBJ1-5; D not certain. V was clipped by 5 bases and J by 1 base, with 12 bases between them. There are 15 residues in the CDR3. CDR1 and CDR2 (germline): MNHEY, SVGAGI. The CDR3 loop is CASSPLKRSNQPQHF. The CDR3, as DNA: TGTGCCAGCAGTCCCCTGAAGCGAAGCAATCAGCCCCAGCATTTT.

V gene TRBV6-6 combines with J gene TRBJ1-5, with 9 bases lining up with TRBD1. Germline assignment: CDR1 MNHNY and CDR2 SVGAGI (reference sequence). The CDR3 spans 15 residues. J was trimmed by 5 bases and V by 4 bases; bases with no gene match: 6. CDR3 DNA sequence: TGTGCCAGCAGTTCTCCGGACAGGGGTCATCAGCCCCAGCATTTT. Its protein is CASSSPDRGHQPQHF.

The rearrangement links TRBV19 to TRBJ2-1; possibly TRBD1 for D (6 bases). Germline CDR1 and CDR2: LNHDA and SQIVND (reference sequence). The CDR3 spans 15 residues. V was cut by 5 bases and J by 2 bases, with 13 bases left in between. The CDR3, as DNA: TGTGCCAGTAGTCAGACAGGCTACACCTACAATGAGCAGTTCTTC. Encoded protein: CASSQTGYTYNEQFF.

V gene TRBV9 combines with J gene TRBJ2-5; 7 nucleotides match TRBD1. V gave up 3 bases and J gave up 5 bases; unmatched junction bases: 7. Looked up from germline, CDR1 is SGDLS and CDR2 is YYNGEE. The CDR3 has 14 residues. The CDR3 bases are TGTGCCAGCAGCGCCTTGACAGGGTTGGAGACCCAGTACTTC. Encoded protein: CASSALTGLETQYF.

This sequence joins TRBV6-2 or TRBV6-3 and TRBJ1-5; D is ambiguous. Germline V CDR1 and CDR2: MNHEY, SVGEGT. This CDR3 is built from 15 residues. Trimming took off 5 bases at V and 4 bases at J, with 15 bases between the two ends. CDR3 residues: CASSRQRSGNQPQHF. CDR3 nucleotide sequence: TGTGCCAGCAGTCGACAACGGTCGGGGAATCAGCCCCAGCATTTT.

The rearrangement uses TRBV9 and TRBJ1-5, with TRBD1 matching 9 bases. The CDR3 loop spans 14 amino acids. With 2 bases clipped from V and 5 bases from J, the junction kept 2 bases outside the gene matches. The germline gives CDR1 SGDLS, CDR2 YYNGEE. The CDR3 spells CASSVDRGYQPQHF. CDR3 coding DNA: TGTGCCAGCAGCGTGGACAGGGGATATCAGCCCCAGCATTTT.

The sample holds one count of this clone. The chain uses TRBV28 and TRBJ2-6; TRBD1 might be the D (6 bases). Trimming shortened V by 5 bases and J by 1 base, and 9 bases separated the two germline ends. Germline V gene lookup returns CDR1 MDHEN and CDR2 SYDVKM. The CDR3 has 15 residues. For the CDR3, the DNA is TGTGCCAGCAGTACAACAGGGTCTGGGGCCAACGTCCTGACTTTC. Translated, it gives CASSTTGSGANVLTF.

The chain employs TRBV12-3 or TRBV12-4 and TRBJ2-7, with unresolved D. The CDR3 runs 13 residues. V was shortened by 5 bases and J by 1 base, with 9 bases between the two germline ends. The CDR3, as DNA: TGTGCCAGCAGTCCTGACGGTTCCTACGAGCAGTACTTC. The encoded protein is CASSPDGSYEQYF.

The chain combines TRBV7-9 with TRBJ2-7; D call uncertain. Germline V lookup: CDR1 SEHNR, CDR2 FQNEAQ (reference sequence). Trimming cost V 1 base and J 1 base, with 5 bases left between them. There are 13 residues in the CDR3. CDR3 DNA sequence: TGTGCCAGCAGCTTAGATTCATCCTACGAGCAGTACTTC. Translated: CASSLDSSYEQYF.

The gene calls are TRBV9 and TRBJ1-4; D may be TRBD1 (5 bases). CDR1 is SGDLS and CDR2 is YYNGEE in the germline V gene. The CDR3 has 15 residues. The ends were cut back, 1 base at V and 7 bases at J, with 14 bases in the middle. The CDR3 DNA sequence: TGTGCCAGCAGCGTACGAGGGACGCACGGTGAAAAACTGTTTTTT. It yields the protein CASSVRGTHGEKLFF.

The chain is built from TRBV5-6 and TRBJ1-1; tentatively, D is TRBD1 (5 bases). The germline gives CDR1 SGHDT, CDR2 YYEEEE. Trimming pared 4 bases from V and 6 bases from J, leaving 19 bases between. The CDR3 is made up of 15 amino acids. CDR3 sequence: CASSTQWGANAEAFF. CDR3 nucleotide sequence: TGTGCCAGCAGCACGCAGTGGGGCGCTAACGCTGAAGCTTTCTTT.

The chain couples TRBV24-1 to TRBJ1-5; D unclear. The CDR3 is 14 residues long. V lost 5 bases and J lost 0, with 7 bases in between. Looked up from germline, CDR1 is KGHDR and CDR2 is SFDVKD. CDR3 DNA sequence: TGTGCCACCAGTGTGCAGGATAGCAATCAGCCCCAGCATTTT. This translates into CATSVQDSNQPQHF.

The table lists this clone with a count of one. V and J are TRBV5-1 and TRBJ1-1, with D perhaps matching TRBD1 (6 bases). This CDR3 spans 15 amino acids. Germline V gene sequence: CDR1 SGHRS, CDR2 YFSETQ. V lost 4 bases, J lost 1 base, and 14 bases lay in between. The CDR3 DNA follows: TGCGCCAGCAGCAGAGCACAGGGTAGGAACACTGAAGCTTTCTTT. This codes for CASSRAQGRNTEAFF.

The genes are TRBV7-6 and TRBJ2-7, with D possibly matching TRBD1 (6 bases). The length of the CDR3 is 15 residues. Trimming took 5 bases from V and 1 from J, leaving 15 bases between them. Per the germline V gene, CDR1 is SGHVS and CDR2 is FNYEAQ. This CDR3 reads CASSPGQIASYEQYF. The CDR3, as DNA: TGTGCCAGCAGCCCTGGACAGATAGCTTCCTACGAGCAGTACTTC.

The chain carries TRBV6-5 and TRBJ1-3, with no clear D. In germline, CDR1 is MNHEY, CDR2 SVGAGI. The CDR3 is 15 amino acids. V was pared by 5 bases and J by 0 bases, with 11 bases between. The CDR3 reads CASSLQDNSGNTIYF. In nucleotides, the CDR3 is TGTGCCAGCAGTCTTCAGGATAACTCTGGAAACACCATATATTTT.

V usage is TRBV19 and J usage is TRBJ1-5, with D hard to call. CDR3 length equals 15 residues. Germline CDR1 LNHDA, CDR2 SQIVND (reference sequence). The ends were cut back, 3 bases at V and 0 bases at J, with 9 bases in the middle. In nucleotides, the CDR3 is TGTGCCAGTAGTATCGGGCTGAATAGCAATCAGCCCCAGCATTTT. Its protein is CASSIGLNSNQPQHF.